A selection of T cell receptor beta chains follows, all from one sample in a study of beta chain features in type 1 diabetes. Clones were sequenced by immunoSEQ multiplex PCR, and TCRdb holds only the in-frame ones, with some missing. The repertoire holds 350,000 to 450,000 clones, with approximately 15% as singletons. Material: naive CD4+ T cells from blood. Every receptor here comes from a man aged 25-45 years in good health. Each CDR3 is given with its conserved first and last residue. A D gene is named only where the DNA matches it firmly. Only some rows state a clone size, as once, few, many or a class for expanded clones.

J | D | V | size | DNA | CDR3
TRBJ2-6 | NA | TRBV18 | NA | TGTGCCAGCTCACCTGAGGTTAGCTCTGGGGCCAACGTCCTGACTTTC | CASSPEVSSGANVLTF
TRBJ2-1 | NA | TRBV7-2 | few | TGTGCCAGCAGCATATCGGACTCGTCCTCACTTGAGCAGTTCTTC | CASSISDSSSLEQFF
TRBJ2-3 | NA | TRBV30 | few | TGTGCCTGGAGAAGGGGACATCTCACAGATACGCAGTATTTT | CAWRRGHLTDTQYF
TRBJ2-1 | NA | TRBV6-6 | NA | TGTGCCAGCAGTTCTAGGGACGCCCTCATAAATGAGCAGTTCTTC | CASSSRDALINEQFF
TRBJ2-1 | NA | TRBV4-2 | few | TGTGCCAGCAGCCAAGAGTGGACTTCCTACTCCTACAATGAGCAGTTCTTC | CASSQEWTSYSYNEQFF
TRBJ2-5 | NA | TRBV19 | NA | TGTGCCCCCTTTGGCGGGGGCCCTACCTCCCGGGAGACCCAGTACTTC | CAPFGGGPTSRETQYF
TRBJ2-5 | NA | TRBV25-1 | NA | TGTGCCAGCAGTCAGTCCCGGGAGACCCAGTACTTC | CASSQSRETQYF
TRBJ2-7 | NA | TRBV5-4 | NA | TGTGCCAGCACCCTCCCCTCAAACCCCCCAGGGGAGCAGTACTTC | CASTLPSNPPGEQYF
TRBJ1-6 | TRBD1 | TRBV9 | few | TGTGCCAGCAGCCGGGACAGGGTGCATTCACCCCTCCACTTT | CASSRDRVHSPLHF
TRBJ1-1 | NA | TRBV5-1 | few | TGCGCCAGCAGCTCGACGCCGGTCCTAGGGAACACTGAAGCTTTCTTT | CASSSTPVLGNTEAFF
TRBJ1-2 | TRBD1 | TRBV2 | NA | TGTGCCAGCAGTGGGGGACAGGGAAAGTATGGCTACACCTTC | CASSGGQGKYGYTF
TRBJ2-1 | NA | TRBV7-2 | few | TGTGCCAGCAGCTTAGTAGGGACCCCCTCCTACAATGAGCAGTTCTTC | CASSLVGTPSYNEQFF
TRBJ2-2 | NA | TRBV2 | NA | TGTGCCAGCAGTGACGGTGGCAGCGGGGAGCTGTTTTTT | CASSDGGSGELFF
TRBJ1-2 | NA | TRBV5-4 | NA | TGTGCCAGCAAGACAAACTATGGCTACACCTTC | CASKTNYGYTF
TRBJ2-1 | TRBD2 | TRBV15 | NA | TGTGCCACCAGCAGCGGGAGCGGGGGTTGGAATGAGCAGTTCTTC | CATSSGSGGWNEQFF
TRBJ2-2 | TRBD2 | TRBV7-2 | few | TGTGCCAGCAGCTTAGAAGGACTAGTCCCGGGGGAGCTGTTTTTT | CASSLEGLVPGELFF
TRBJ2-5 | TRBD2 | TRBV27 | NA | TGTGCCAGCAGTCCCCTGGGGGAGGGGAGAGAGACCCAGTACTTC | CASSPLGEGRETQYF
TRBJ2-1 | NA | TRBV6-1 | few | TGTGCCAGCAGTGTAACACGCTACGGGTCCCGCTACGATGAGCAGTTCTTC | CASSVTRYGSRYDEQFF
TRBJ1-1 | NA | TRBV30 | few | TGTGCCTGGAACCCTTTACGTGGGGCTTTCTTT | CAWNPLRGAFF
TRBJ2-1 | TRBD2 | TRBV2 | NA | TGTGCCAGCAGTCCTACTAGCGGGGGCCCGAATGAGCAGTTCTTC | CASSPTSGGPNEQFF
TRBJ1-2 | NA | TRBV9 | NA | TGTGCCAGCAGCCCTGGTCCTAACTATGGCTACACCTTC | CASSPGPNYGYTF
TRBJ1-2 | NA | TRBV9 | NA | TGTGCCAGCAGCGTAGATTTGGAGTGGAACTATGGCTACACCTTC | CASSVDLEWNYGYTF
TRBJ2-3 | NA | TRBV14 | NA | TGTGCCAGCAGCCAAGATAGGTTTACGCAGTATTTT | CASSQDRFTQYF